The 13 T cell receptor beta chains in this list originate from one sample, sequenced in a study of a mutant IDH1 vaccine in newly diagnosed glioma. What these receptors recognize is not known. The table came from immunoSEQ multiplex PCR; TCRdb's copy has only in-frame clones and leaves some out. The sample shows 90,000 to 100,000 clones, about nine tenths of them seen only once. Time point defined: week 47, end of study. Every vaccination contained 300 ug of the mutant IDH1 20-mer peptide and was paired with topical imiquimod. The sequencing here drew on PBMCs, taken from a glioma patient whose treatment included an IDH1 peptide vaccine. Receptors were obtained from a woman aged 45 to 65 with glioma.

Only one count was recorded for this clone. CDR3 residues: CASIPLTGFPYEQYF. The CDR3 DNA reads as TGTGCCAGCATCCCCCTGACTGGGTTTCCCTACGAGCAGTACTTC. V gene TRBV11-2 combines with J gene TRBJ2-7; D unresolved. This CDR3 comprises 15 residues. The V end lost 7 bases, the J end lost 2 bases, and 18 bases lay between the germline ends. The germline V gene encodes CDR1 SGHAT and CDR2 FQNNGV.

The chain employs TRBV4-2 and TRBJ2-3; D possibly corresponds to TRBD2 (5 bases). V was cut by 0 bases and J by 0 bases, with 19 bases left in between. Germline CDR1 is LGHNA and CDR2 is YNFKEQ. The CDR3 consists of 19 residues. This CDR3 reads CASSQDWSLAAASTDTQYF. CDR3 nucleotides: TGTGCCAGCAGCCAAGATTGGTCGCTAGCTGCTGCTAGCACAGATACGCAGTATTTT.

The genes are TRBV11-2 and TRBJ2-3, with 8 bases aligning to TRBD1. CDR1 is SGHAT, CDR2 FQNNGV, per germline. The CDR3 is 16 amino acids. The V gene end was trimmed by 1 base and the J gene end by 2 bases; junction bases not matched to a gene: 5. The CDR3 loop reads CASSLGTGGSTDTQYF. In DNA form, the CDR3 reads TGTGCCAGCAGCTTAGGCACAGGGGGTTCCACAGATACGCAGTATTTT.

V gene TRBV28 combines with J gene TRBJ2-7; 15 bases are shared with TRBD2. J gave up 3 bases and V 5 bases, and 20 bases lay outside the gene matches. The length of the CDR3 is 21 residues. Germline CDR1 and CDR2: MDHEN and SYDVKM. The CDR3 region is CASSRILPSGLAGGDSYEQYF. Here the CDR3 DNA reads TGTGCCAGCAGTCGCATTCTCCCCTCGGGACTAGCGGGAGGTGATAGCTACGAGCAGTACTTC.

The chain employs TRBV19 and TRBJ1-1, with TRBD1 identical over 10 bases. Germline-derived CDR1 and CDR2 are LNHDA and SQIVND (reference sequence). This CDR3 has 16 residues. J lost 0 bases, V lost 5 bases, and 6 bases had no gene match. CDR3 region: CASSLRTGGMNTEAFF. The CDR3, as DNA: TGTGCCAGTAGTCTCCGGACAGGGGGAATGAACACTGAAGCTTTCTTT.

The chain links TRBV6-5 to TRBJ2-5; D could derive from TRBD1 or TRBD2 (5 bases each). Trimming took off 6 bases at V and 4 bases at J, with 15 bases between the two ends. Germline assignment: CDR1 MNHEY and CDR2 SVGAGI. This CDR3 is built from 14 residues. In nucleotides, the CDR3 is TGTGCCAGCAGCCCGGCGGTCGGGGCAGAGACCCAGTACTTC. This translates into CASSPAVGAETQYF.

This chain connects TRBV11-2 to TRBJ1-2; D is ambiguous. V lost 3 bases and J lost 5, with 10 bases in between. The CDR3 length is 13 residues. Looked up from germline, CDR1 is SGHAT and CDR2 is FQNNGV. CDR3 protein: CASSFRPEYGYTF. CDR3 sequence (DNA): TGTGCCAGCAGCTTTAGACCAGAATATGGCTACACCTTC. Complete variable domain (other parts from reference TRBV11-2 and TRBJ1-2): EAGVAQSPRYKIIEKRQSVAFWCNPISGHATLYWYQQILGQGPKLLIQFQNNGVVDDSQLPKDRFSAERLKGVDSTLKIQPAKLEDSAVYLCASSFRPEYGYTFGSGTRLTVV.

A single count supports this clone. J is TRBJ2-1 and V is TRBV28; 9 bases fit TRBD1. Germline V CDR1 and CDR2: MDHEN, SYDVKM. The J segment lost 5 bases and the V segment lost 4 bases, leaving 6 bases of the junction unmatched. This CDR3 comprises 15 residues. DNA of the CDR3: TGTGCCAGCAGTTCAACGGGACAGGGAAACAATGAGCAGTTCTTC. Its translation: CASSSTGQGNNEQFF.

The chain uses TRBV6-1 and TRBJ2-7; D unresolved. V lost 2 bases and J 3 bases, leaving 8 bases between the germline ends. This CDR3 has 13 amino acids. Germline V CDR1 and CDR2: MNHNS, SASEGT. The CDR3 region is CASSENSNYEQYF. Here the CDR3 DNA reads TGTGCCAGCAGTGAAAACAGCAACTACGAGCAGTACTTC.

A note on this clone: One end of the junction varies from germline; a read error may be responsible. The J gene is TRBJ2-7, the V gene TRBV9; D might be TRBD1 or TRBD2, each matching 5 bases. This CDR3 is built from 12 residues. Per germline, CDR1 SGDLS and CDR2 YYNGEE. The CDR3 bases are TGTGCCAGCAGCCTTCGGAGAGGGACCCTTAACTTC. This encodes CASSLRRGTLNF.

The chain combines TRBV11-2 with TRBJ2-5; 12 nucleotides agree with TRBD2. The CDR3 runs to 17 residues. Per germline, CDR1 SGHAT and CDR2 FQNNGV. J lost 4 bases, V lost 1 base, and 7 bases had no gene match. The CDR3 reads CASSLGSSGRALETQYF. The CDR3 DNA reads as TGTGCCAGCAGCTTAGGCTCTAGCGGGAGGGCCCTAGAGACCCAGTACTTC.

The chain recombines TRBV6-6 with TRBJ2-1, with 7 bases identical to TRBD1. V lost 7 bases, J lost 7 bases, and 7 bases stayed unmatched. The CDR3 is 13 amino acids. The germline gives CDR1 MNHNY, CDR2 SVGAGI (reference sequence). The CDR3 here is CASKDRVINEQFF. The CDR3 DNA reads TGTGCCAGCAAAGACAGGGTGATAAATGAGCAGTTCTTC.

The rearrangement uses TRBV18 and TRBJ1-1, with D hard to call. With 0 bases removed from V and 7 bases from J, the gap between germline ends came to 9 bases. There are 13 residues in the CDR3. Per the germline V gene, CDR1 is KGHSH and CDR2 is LQKENI. The CDR3: CASSPPNKLEAFF. CDR3 sequence (DNA): TGTGCCAGCTCACCACCGAACAAACTTGAAGCTTTCTTT.